This T cell receptor beta chain was captured in a study of T-cell reconstitution after alpha-beta-depleted transplantation in children. This clonotype occurred a few times. Its antigen is not known. The germline V gene encodes CDR1 DFQATT and CDR2 SNEGSKA (reference sequence). Trimming at V came to 1 base and at J to 2 bases, leaving 10 bases not matched to a gene. The CDR3 runs 17 residues. Researchers prepared the TCRbeta library using unique molecular identifiers, the study reports. One entry per CDR3 protein results from TCRdb running MiXCR on the PCR reads. The table includes 97,000 or so distinct CDR3 sequences, about 5.6% detected once. Overall study results and limits: Most T-cell counts and diversity one year after the transplant came from T cells that were newly produced. Roughly two months post-transplant, alpha-beta T cells reportedly originated from several hundred graft clones that had expanded.

This TCR was recovered from a female patient aged 2-9 years who had a stem cell transplant for Fanconi anemia, so the T cells may come from the graft donor. Sequenced here: PBMCs, mostly from graft donor cells, sampled 60 days after TCRalphabeta/CD19-depleted stem cell transplant. This chain joins TRBV20-1 and TRBJ2-1, with 8 bases matching TRBD1. CDR3 sequence (DNA): TGCAGTGCTAGAGTGGCCAGGGGGCAAGCGGCCTACAATGAGCAGTTCTTC. Its protein product is CSARVARGQAAYNEQFF.